Below are 21 T cell receptor beta chains sequenced from a single sample in a study of blood T cell repertoires in COVID-19. Sequencing used immunoSEQ multiplex PCR; TCRdb keeps in-frame clones, though not all of them. Of approximately 230,000 clones in the sample, 70% to 90% were seen once. What was sequenced was PBMCs or T cells enriched from blood (not recorded which). Every receptor here comes from a woman in her 50s with acute COVID-19.

This clone was seen a handful of times. This sequence joins TRBV6-4 and TRBJ2-7, with TRBD2 identical over 8 bases. The CDR3 has 15 amino acids. The germline CDR1 and CDR2 sequences are MRHNA and SNTAGT. With V trimmed by 4 bases and J by 2 bases, 7 bases remained unmatched. The DNA for the CDR3 is TGTGCCAGCAGTGTCCCCGGGACTAGTACCTACGAGCAGTACTTC. It codes for CASSVPGTSTYEQYF.

The chain uses TRBV3-1 (or the pseudogene TRBV3-2) and TRBJ2-7, with no clear D. The CDR3 is 16 amino acids. The V gene's germline CDR1 is LGHDT and CDR2 YNNKEL (reference sequence). V lost 0 bases and J 0 bases, leaving 12 bases between the germline ends. Written as DNA, the CDR3 is TGTGCCAGCAGCCAAGACCGACTCTCGTTCTCCTACGAGCAGTACTTC. Protein product: CASSQDRLSFSYEQYF.

The V call is TRBV2, the J call TRBJ2-1; D might be TRBD1 (5 bases). CDR1 and CDR2 from the germline V gene are SNHLY and FYNNEI. The CDR3 is 11 residues long. Deletions cut 8 bases from V and 4 bases from J, with 6 bases between. The CDR3 coding sequence is TGTGCCAGCTCAGGGTACAATGAGCAGTTCTTC. Protein: CASSGYNEQFF. The full variable domain, rest sourced from reference TRBV2 and TRBJ2-1, is EPEVTQTPSHQVTQMGQEVILRCVPISNHLYFYWYRQILGQKVEFLVSFYNNEISEKSEIFDDQFSVERPDGSNFTLKIRSTKLEDSAMYFCASSGYNEQFFGPGTRLTVL.

The J gene is TRBJ2-5, the V gene TRBV24-1; no definite D call. The V end lost 3 bases, the J end lost 2 bases, and 12 bases lay between the germline ends. This CDR3 spans 15 amino acids. Germline V gene sequence: CDR1 KGHDR, CDR2 SFDVKD. CDR3 residues: CATSDRSQLQETQYF. CDR3 sequence (DNA): TGTGCCACCAGTGATCGATCGCAGTTACAAGAGACCCAGTACTTC.

The gene calls are TRBV9 and TRBJ2-7; maybe TRBD2 (5 bases). The CDR3 consists of 18 residues. V dropped 2 bases and J dropped 0 bases, with 21 bases sitting between them. The germline gives CDR1 SGDLS, CDR2 YYNGEE. CDR3 region: CASSVGAGLAKSSYEQYF. In DNA, the CDR3 is TGTGCCAGCAGCGTTGGAGCCGGACTCGCTAAGAGCTCCTACGAGCAGTACTTC.

V is TRBV5-6 and J is TRBJ2-7; weak D call: TRBD1 (6 bases). CDR1 and CDR2 from the germline V gene are SGHDT and YYEEEE. V gave up 4 bases and J gave up 0 bases, with 17 bases separating them. The CDR3 length is 16 residues. The CDR3 region has the DNA TGTGCCAGCAGCCTGCAGGGGTGGGGGCGCTCCTACGAGCAGTACTTC. It yields the protein CASSLQGWGRSYEQYF.

The J gene is TRBJ2-1, the V gene TRBV3-1 (or the pseudogene TRBV3-2); possible D gene TRBD2, 6 bases. V lost 1 base and J lost 3, with 7 bases in between. CDR3 size: 14 residues. Germline assignment: CDR1 LGHDT and CDR2 YNNKEL (reference sequence). CDR3 sequence (DNA): TGTGCCAGCAGCCAAGGAGCGGGCTACAATGAGCAGTTCTTC. Translation: CASSQGAGYNEQFF.

V gene TRBV19 combines with J gene TRBJ2-7, with TRBD1 matching over 11 bases. The germline gives CDR1 LNHDA, CDR2 SQIVND (reference sequence). The CDR3 spans 14 residues. V lost 10 bases and J lost 5; bases outside the gene matches: 10. CDR3 sequence reads: CAIREGTGGNEQYF. CDR3 DNA: TGTGCCATCAGAGAGGGGACAGGGGGTAACGAGCAGTACTTC.

The V call is TRBV5-1, the J call TRBJ1-2; D may be TRBD1 (5 bases). The CDR3 extends over 14 amino acids. From germline, CDR1 is SGHRS and CDR2 YFSETQ. Between the trimmed V and J ends, which lost 0 bases and 5 bases, there was a span of 11 bases. CDR3 coding DNA: TGCGCCAGCAGCTTGGAGGGGCCCCTTTATGGCTACACCTTC. This encodes CASSLEGPLYGYTF.

This clone was counted a few times. CDR3 coding DNA: TGTGCCAGCAGTGAACAGGGAAGCTCCTACGAGCAGTACTTC. It specifies CASSEQGSSYEQYF. This chain connects TRBV2 to TRBJ2-7; D is possibly TRBD1 (5 bases). Trimming took 2 bases from V and 0 from J, leaving 8 bases between them. Per the germline V gene, CDR1 is SNHLY and CDR2 is FYNNEI. This CDR3 comprises 14 residues. Full variable domain (remainder filled in from reference TRBV2 and TRBJ2-7): EPEVTQTPSHQVTQMGQEVILRCVPISNHLYFYWYRQILGQKVEFLVSFYNNEISEKSEIFDDQFSVERPDGSNFTLKIRSTKLEDSAMYFCASSEQGSSYEQYFGPGTRLTVT.

The chain is built from TRBV5-1 and TRBJ1-4; no reliable D call. The germline gives CDR1 SGHRS, CDR2 YFSETQ. This CDR3 comprises 19 residues. Trimming left V 4 bases short and J 2 bases short, with 24 bases between. The CDR3 spells CASSRLKNTPTSTNEKLFF. The CDR3 DNA is TGCGCCAGCAGCCGCCTGAAAAATACTCCGACATCGACTAATGAAAAACTGTTTTTT.

V and J are TRBV6-2 or TRBV6-3 and TRBJ1-2; TRBD1 matches 7 bases. Germline trimming cut 2 bases from V and 0 bases from J; bases unmatched to any gene: 6. CDR1 is MNHEY and CDR2 is SVGEGT in the germline V gene. The CDR3 is made up of 16 amino acids. The CDR3 DNA is TGTGCCAGCAGTTACCTTTACAGGGGATCTAACTATGGCTACACCTTC. Translation gives CASSYLYRGSNYGYTF.

The chain links TRBV3-1 (or the pseudogene TRBV3-2) to TRBJ2-6; 7 bases line up with TRBD1. From germline, CDR1 is LGHDT and CDR2 YNNKEL (reference sequence). V shed 3 bases and J 1 base; nucleotides not matched to a gene: 6. This CDR3 contains 17 residues. In nucleotides, the CDR3 is TGTGCCAGCAGCCATGAGGGGGCCCCTTCTGGGGCCAACGTCCTGACTTTC. It yields the protein CASSHEGAPSGANVLTF.

This sequence joins TRBV6-1 and TRBJ2-7, with D possibly matching TRBD2 (5 bases). This CDR3 has 15 residues. Per germline, CDR1 MNHNS and CDR2 SASEGT. V gave up 2 bases and J gave up 3 bases, with 14 bases separating them. CDR3 loop: CASSESPGLGYEQYF. CDR3 coding DNA: TGTGCCAGCAGTGAAAGTCCGGGGTTGGGCTACGAGCAGTACTTC.

V usage is TRBV27 and J usage is TRBJ2-5, with a tentative D call TRBD2 (5 bases). Germline values: CDR1 MNHEY, CDR2 SMNVEV (reference sequence). Trimming pared 5 bases from V and 7 bases from J, leaving 11 bases between. This CDR3 region has 12 residues. CDR3 protein: CASSGVRGTQYF. The CDR3 DNA reads as TGTGCCAGCAGTGGGGTTCGGGGGACCCAGTACTTC.

The V call is TRBV7-9, the J call TRBJ1-1; 8 nucleotides line up with TRBD1. The CDR3 is 15 residues long. Losses at the gene ends were 5 bases for V and 1 base for J; bases not matched to a gene: 6. Germline V CDR1 and CDR2: SEHNR, FQNEAQ (reference sequence). Here the CDR3 reads CASSHRTGRNTEAFF. CDR3 nucleotide sequence: TGTGCCAGCAGCCACCGGACAGGGAGGAACACTGAAGCTTTCTTT.

The rearrangement uses TRBV9 and TRBJ2-1, with TRBD2 matching over 9 bases. V gave up 3 bases and J gave up 5 bases; unmatched junction bases: 3. Germline lookup yields CDR1 SGDLS and CDR2 YYNGEE. CDR3 length: 14 residues. CDR3 loop: CASSGGRAHNEQFF. CDR3 DNA: TGTGCCAGCAGCGGCGGGAGGGCCCACAATGAGCAGTTCTTC.

J is TRBJ2-7 and V is TRBV2; D remains ambiguous. Germline CDR1 reads SNHLY; CDR2 reads FYNNEI. V gave up 7 bases and J gave up 0 bases, with 13 bases separating them. The CDR3 spans 14 residues. CDR3 nucleotide sequence: TGTGCCAGCAATCCGGTATCAAACTCCTACGAGCAGTACTTC. This sequence encodes CASNPVSNSYEQYF.

The chain couples TRBV28 to TRBJ1-2, with TRBD1 matching over 8 bases. Trimming at V came to 2 bases and at J to 8 bases, leaving 13 bases not matched to a gene. This CDR3 is built from 16 residues. The germline gives CDR1 MDHEN, CDR2 SYDVKM. The CDR3 sequence: CASSLAVGTGFRGYTF. CDR3 DNA sequence: TGTGCCAGCAGTTTAGCCGTTGGGACAGGATTCCGCGGCTACACCTTC.

The chain carries TRBV7-8 and TRBJ2-2, with D possibly being TRBD2 (6 bases). Trimming shortened V by 5 bases and J by 7 bases, and 26 bases separated the two germline ends. The CDR3 covers 18 residues. Germline V CDR1 and CDR2: SGHVS, FQNEAQ. The CDR3 DNA reads as TGTGCCAGCAGCGGGGGAGAAAGAGGACTACTGTCGATCGGGGAGCTGTTTTTT. Its protein is CASSGGERGLLSIGELFF. Filled out from reference TRBV7-8 and TRBJ2-2, the complete variable domain reads GAGVSQSPRYKVAKRGQDVALRCDPISGHVSLFWYQQALGQGPEFLTYFQNEAQLDKSGLPSDRFFAERPEGSVSTLKIQRTQQEDSAVYLCASSGGERGLLSIGELFFGEGSRLTVL.

This chain connects TRBV7-2 to TRBJ2-1; D may be TRBD2 (6 bases). The CDR3 extends over 15 amino acids. V gave up 2 bases and J gave up 7 bases, with 15 bases separating them. Germline V lookup: CDR1 SGHTA, CDR2 FQGNSA. CDR3 coding DNA: TGTGCCAGCAGCTTATGGGCTAGCGTAGATAATGAGCAGTTCTTC. Residues: CASSLWASVDNEQFF.